Described below is a single T cell receptor (beta chain) sequence and its context. The antigen remains undetermined. The CDR3 sequence is 12 residues long. CDR1 and CDR2 from the germline V gene are SGHVS and FNYEAQ. V was trimmed by 2 bases and J by 3 bases, leaving 5 bases between them. The sample is drawn from a study of shared clonotypes between healthy human individuals. Broader study findings: Rarefaction showed that sequencing of sorted subsets was incomplete (despite large depth).

Genomic DNA belonging to each subset was distributed in equal measure over several immunoSEQ plates. Produced via immunoSEQ multiplex PCR; TCRdb's table is partial and in-frame only. The sample records approximately 2.4 million clones, approximately 94% being singletons. The chain carries TRBV7-6 and TRBJ2-7; D gene unclear. Sequenced material: naive CD4+ T cells sorted from blood. Documented subset: CD45RA+ positively selected. This clonotype was obtained from a man aged 18 to 29 in good health. This CDR3 reads CASSLNGYEQYF. Here the CDR3 DNA reads TGTGCCAGCAGCTTAAATGGCTACGAGCAGTACTTC.